This is a list of T cell receptor beta chains from one sample in a study of STAT3 mutations in large granular lymphocyte leukemia. The data were produced by immunoSEQ multiplex PCR, yet TCRdb's version contains in-frame clones alone and is incomplete. The sample carries roughly 10,000 clones, around 89% recorded once. The source material was peripheral blood mononuclear cells. The receptors originated from a man in his sixties with T-cell large granular lymphocyte leukemia. Some clones in this sample may be carry-over from other donors' samples. CDR3s include the opening cysteine and the closing phenylalanine or tryptophan. Each record gives: CDR3 DNA, CDR3 protein, D gene, V gene, clone size, J gene. A D gene is named only where the DNA matches it firmly. The size of a clone is reported for some rows only, either as once, few or many, or as a class for expanded clones.

DNA: TGTGCCAGCAGCCAAACGACGGCCGAGCAGTACTTC
CDR3: CASSQTTAEQYF
D: NA
V: TRBV4-2
size: NA
J: TRBJ2-7

DNA: TGTGCCAGCAGCTACAACACAGATACGCAGTATTTT
CDR3: CASSYNTDTQYF
D: NA
V: TRBV7-9
size: NA
J: TRBJ2-3

DNA: TGTGCCAGCAGCCCCATTCTTAGCAATCAGCCCCAGCATTTT
CDR3: CASSPILSNQPQHF
D: NA
V: TRBV7-4
size: NA
J: TRBJ1-5

DNA: TGTGCCAGCAGTGTCACAGGGGCCACTGAAGCTTTCTTT
CDR3: CASSVTGATEAFF
D: TRBD1
V: TRBV6-6
size: NA
J: TRBJ1-1

DNA: TGTGCCTGGTTGGCGGAGGGGGAGGGGTCCTATAATTCACCCCTCCACTTT
CDR3: CAWLAEGEGSYNSPLHF
D: NA
V: TRBV30
size: NA
J: TRBJ1-6

DNA: TGTGCCAGCAGCTTAAGACAGGGTGATGTTAAAGGCTACACCTTC
CDR3: CASSLRQGDVKGYTF
D: TRBD1
V: TRBV7-3
size: NA
J: TRBJ1-2

DNA: TGTGCCAGTAGTCGCGGGACAGGGCGGGAGACCCAGTACTTC
CDR3: CASSRGTGRETQYF
D: TRBD1
V: TRBV19
size: NA
J: TRBJ2-5

DNA: TGCAGCATAGGTGGGGGATCTACAAATGGCTACACCTTC
CDR3: CSIGGGSTNGYTF
D: NA
V: TRBV29-1
size: NA
J: TRBJ1-2

DNA: TGTGCCAGCAGTCTGGGGGGAGTTGGTGGCAATGAGCAGTTCTTC
CDR3: CASSLGGVGGNEQFF
D: NA
V: TRBV25-1
size: NA
J: TRBJ2-1

DNA: TGTGCCTGGACCCGTTTAGCGGGAGGGGGCGAGCAGTACTTC
CDR3: CAWTRLAGGGEQYF
D: TRBD2
V: TRBV30
size: NA
J: TRBJ2-7

DNA: TGTGCCACCAGCAGAGTCGGGGGGCTGACGAGCAATCAGCCCCAGCATTTT
CDR3: CATSRVGGLTSNQPQHF
D: NA
V: TRBV15
size: NA
J: TRBJ1-5

DNA: TGTGCCAGCAGCTTCGGGACTAGTGGGGCAGGGGAGCAGTTCTTC
CDR3: CASSFGTSGAGEQFF
D: TRBD2
V: TRBV7-9
size: NA
J: TRBJ2-1

DNA: TGTGCCAGTAGTACCGGACGGAGGGAGACCCAGTACTTC
CDR3: CASSTGRRETQYF
D: NA
V: TRBV19
size: NA
J: TRBJ2-5

DNA: TGTGCCAGCTCAACGGCCGGGACAGGGGGCTACGAGCAGTACTTC
CDR3: CASSTAGTGGYEQYF
D: TRBD1
V: TRBV18
size: once
J: TRBJ2-7

DNA: TGTGCCATCAGTGAGTCGACAGGGGAAGGCTATGGCTACACCTTC
CDR3: CAISESTGEGYGYTF
D: TRBD1
V: TRBV10-3
size: once
J: TRBJ1-2

DNA: TGTGCCAGCAGTCCCCAGGTGGCTCAACGAAAGACCCAGTACTTC
CDR3: CASSPQVAQRKTQYF
D: NA
V: TRBV6-6
size: NA
J: TRBJ2-5

DNA: TGTGCCAGCAGCACGAGCGGGGCGACCGGGGAGCTGTTTTTT
CDR3: CASSTSGATGELFF
D: TRBD2
V: TRBV11-2
size: NA
J: TRBJ2-2

DNA: TGCGCCAGCAGCCAAGTCCCTCCCCGAGGGGTTACTAACTATGGCTACACCTTC
CDR3: CASSQVPPRGVTNYGYTF
D: NA
V: TRBV4-1
size: NA
J: TRBJ1-2

DNA: TGTGCCAGCAGTCCCACAGGGGGCAGAAGAAACACCATATATTTT
CDR3: CASSPTGGRRNTIYF
D: TRBD1
V: TRBV28
size: NA
J: TRBJ1-3

DNA: TGCGCCAGCAGCTTGTGGGGGAGCGGGGCAGATACGCAGTATTTT
CDR3: CASSLWGSGADTQYF
D: TRBD2
V: TRBV5-1
size: NA
J: TRBJ2-3

DNA: TGTGCCAGCAGCTTGGGGGTGAGCACAGATACGCAGTATTTT
CDR3: CASSLGVSTDTQYF
D: NA
V: TRBV5-5
size: NA
J: TRBJ2-3

DNA: TGTGCCTGGAGTAGCACTTTCATGAACACTGAAGCTTTCTTT
CDR3: CAWSSTFMNTEAFF
D: NA
V: TRBV30
size: NA
J: TRBJ1-1

DNA: TGTGCCAGCTCACCAGGCGCCAGCTCCTACGAGCAGTACTTC
CDR3: CASSPGASSYEQYF
D: NA
V: TRBV18
size: NA
J: TRBJ2-7

DNA: TGCGCCAGCAGCTTGGCTCTAGCGGCGAACACCGGGGAGCTGTTTTTT
CDR3: CASSLALAANTGELFF
D: TRBD2
V: TRBV5-1
size: NA
J: TRBJ2-2

DNA: TGTGCCAGCAGCCAAGTATCATTTACCGGGACTAGCGGGAGGGAGTTCTACGAGCAGTACTTC
CDR3: CASSQVSFTGTSGREFYEQYF
D: TRBD2
V: TRBV14
size: NA
J: TRBJ2-7

DNA: TGTGCCAGCAGGCTTAGGGTTACAGCGGGAGGCCATGCCAATGAGCAGTTCTTC
CDR3: CASRLRVTAGGHANEQFF
D: TRBD2
V: TRBV7-8
size: NA
J: TRBJ2-1

DNA: TGTGCCAGCAGCTTGGCGGGACAGTTAAACACTGAAGCTTTCTTT
CDR3: CASSLAGQLNTEAFF
D: TRBD1
V: TRBV5-4
size: NA
J: TRBJ1-1

DNA: TGTGCCAGCAGCCGTTCGGGCGACTACGAGCAGTACTTC
CDR3: CASSRSGDYEQYF
D: NA
V: TRBV6-5
size: NA
J: TRBJ2-7

DNA: TGTGCCAGCAGCCATGGAGAGACCCAGTACTTC
CDR3: CASSHGETQYF
D: NA
V: TRBV11-2
size: NA
J: TRBJ2-5

DNA: TGTGCCAGCAGTTACGGACAGCCAAATAGCAATCAGCCCCAGCATTTT
CDR3: CASSYGQPNSNQPQHF
D: NA
V: TRBV2
size: NA
J: TRBJ1-5

DNA: TGTGCCAGCACGATAGGGACTAGCGGGTTTAGCGAGCAGTACTTC
CDR3: CASTIGTSGFSEQYF
D: TRBD2
V: TRBV6-5
size: NA
J: TRBJ2-7

DNA: TGTGCCAGCACCCTTAGACAGGGGGTGAGGGGTAGGGTGGACACTGAAGCTTTCTTT
CDR3: CASTLRQGVRGRVDTEAFF
D: TRBD1
V: TRBV28
size: NA
J: TRBJ1-1

DNA: TGTGCCAGCAGCCCGGGACAGAACTCCTACGAGCAGTACTTC
CDR3: CASSPGQNSYEQYF
D: TRBD1
V: TRBV7-9
size: NA
J: TRBJ2-7

DNA: TGTGCCAGCAGTGATGGGGTTGGTCAGCCCCAGCATTTT
CDR3: CASSDGVGQPQHF
D: NA
V: TRBV6-4
size: NA
J: TRBJ1-5

DNA: TGTGCCAGCAGAATAACCGGAGATACGCAGTATTTT
CDR3: CASRITGDTQYF
D: NA
V: TRBV7-9
size: NA
J: TRBJ2-3

DNA: TGTGCCAGCAGCTTAGTGGGGCAGGGACTAGTGCCCTCCGAGCAGTACTTC
CDR3: CASSLVGQGLVPSEQYF
D: TRBD2
V: TRBV7-2
size: NA
J: TRBJ2-7

DNA: TGCGCCAGCAGCCTGGACAGGTTTAATTCACCCCTCCACTTT
CDR3: CASSLDRFNSPLHF
D: TRBD1
V: TRBV5-1
size: once
J: TRBJ1-6

DNA: TGTGCCAGCAGCCCAACGGACAGGGGGCGAGAAAAACTGTTTTTT
CDR3: CASSPTDRGREKLFF
D: TRBD1
V: TRBV7-9
size: NA
J: TRBJ1-4

DNA: TGTGCCAGCAGCTTATTTCGAAGCACAGATACGCAGTATTTT
CDR3: CASSLFRSTDTQYF
D: NA
V: TRBV7-2
size: NA
J: TRBJ2-3

DNA: TGTGCCAGCAGCCCGGATCGATCTGGGGCTTCCGAGCAGTACTTC
CDR3: CASSPDRSGASEQYF
D: NA
V: TRBV5-6
size: NA
J: TRBJ2-7

DNA: TGTGCCAGCAGTTTACCCGGACTAGCGGGAGGGCCTTTAGGAAACATTCAATACTTC
CDR3: CASSLPGLAGGPLGNIQYF
D: TRBD2
V: TRBV28
size: NA
J: TRBJ2-4

DNA: TGTGCCAGCAGCTTATATCATGGGGGGAATCAGCCCCAGCATTTT
CDR3: CASSLYHGGNQPQHF
D: NA
V: TRBV7-2
size: NA
J: TRBJ1-5

DNA: TGTGCCAGCTCACCAGGAAACACAGATACGCAGTATTTT
CDR3: CASSPGNTDTQYF
D: NA
V: TRBV18
size: NA
J: TRBJ2-3

DNA: TGTGCCAGCAGGATTGGGACAGCTGTGAACACTGAAGCTTTCTTT
CDR3: CASRIGTAVNTEAFF
D: TRBD1
V: TRBV2
size: NA
J: TRBJ1-1

DNA: TGTGCCAGCAGCCGGAGAGAGGGAGATACGCAGTATTTT
CDR3: CASSRREGDTQYF
D: NA
V: TRBV7-3
size: NA
J: TRBJ2-3

DNA: TGTGCCAGCAGCCTAGACAGTTACACTGAAGCTTTCTTT
CDR3: CASSLDSYTEAFF
D: NA
V: TRBV28
size: NA
J: TRBJ1-1

DNA: TGTGCCAGCAGTGAATTGTACCGCCTCCAAGAGACCCAGTACTTC
CDR3: CASSELYRLQETQYF
D: NA
V: TRBV6-1
size: NA
J: TRBJ2-5

DNA: TGTGCCAGCAGCGTAGGCGGCTCTTCCAATGAGCAGTTCTTC
CDR3: CASSVGGSSNEQFF
D: NA
V: TRBV9
size: NA
J: TRBJ2-1

DNA: TGTGCCAGCAAGGTCCGTGGGAAGATGCTCAATGAGCAGTTCTTC
CDR3: CASKVRGKMLNEQFF
D: NA
V: TRBV5-6
size: NA
J: TRBJ2-1

DNA: TGTGCCAGCATGGAGGGCAGTGGCTACGAGCAGTACTTC
CDR3: CASMEGSGYEQYF
D: NA
V: TRBV6-1
size: NA
J: TRBJ2-7

DNA: TGCGCCAGCAGCCAAGGGGCGGGGCTAGCGGGAGGTGCAGATACGCAGTATTTT
CDR3: CASSQGAGLAGGADTQYF
D: TRBD2
V: TRBV4-3
size: NA
J: TRBJ2-3

DNA: TGTGCCAGCAGCCAAGATGTGCGGAGCCCCGGGGAGCTGTTTTTT
CDR3: CASSQDVRSPGELFF
D: NA
V: TRBV4-2
size: NA
J: TRBJ2-2

DNA: TGCGCCAGCAGCCAAACTCAGGACAGGGGGCCGTATGGCTACACCTTC
CDR3: CASSQTQDRGPYGYTF
D: TRBD1
V: TRBV4-1
size: NA
J: TRBJ1-2

DNA: TGTGCCAGCAGCCCCGGGACTAGCGGGAGGGTCCTCTCCTACAATGAGCAGTTCTTC
CDR3: CASSPGTSGRVLSYNEQFF
D: TRBD2
V: TRBV11-3
size: NA
J: TRBJ2-1

DNA: TGTGCCAGCAGCCCCGGGGAGAGGAGGGAGACCCAGTACTTC
CDR3: CASSPGERRETQYF
D: NA
V: TRBV9
size: NA
J: TRBJ2-5

DNA: TGTGCCAGCAACAGGGCCGGGGCCAAAAACATTCAGTACTTC
CDR3: CASNRAGAKNIQYF
D: NA
V: TRBV5-4
size: NA
J: TRBJ2-4

DNA: TGTGCCAGCAGCTTGGGGGGGAAGAGCTCCTACGAGCAGTACTTC
CDR3: CASSLGGKSSYEQYF
D: NA
V: TRBV5-4
size: NA
J: TRBJ2-7

DNA: TGTGCCAGCTCACCAGGGGGAGGGCCCTACGAGCAGTACTTC
CDR3: CASSPGGGPYEQYF
D: TRBD2
V: TRBV18
size: NA
J: TRBJ2-7